The clone carrying this T cell receptor (beta chain) was observed a single time. Antigen: not known. Deletions cut 4 bases from V and 5 bases from J, with 15 bases between. Germline assignment: CDR1 SGHRS and CDR2 YFSETQ. CDR3 size: 14 residues. The source of the sample is a study of memory CD4+ T cells and cytomegalovirus serostatus. General observations from the study: The CMV-associated TCR signature appears largely within the CD4+ memory repertoire.

The sort gate was single viable CD3+CD4+CD8-CD45RO+ cells for memory CD4+ T cells. Positive selection with CD4 microbeads enriched total CD4+ T cells. Sequencing was performed with immunoSEQ multiplex PCR; in TCRdb, only in-frame clones are kept and a portion is missing. The sample yields roughly 60,000 clones, approximately 78% seen once. This clonotype originated in an adult in good health and CMV-seronegative. The sequenced material came from memory CD4+ T cells from blood. V gene TRBV5-1 combines with J gene TRBJ1-1; maybe TRBD1 (5 bases). Written as DNA, the CDR3 is TGCGCCAGCAGCGGGACCGGGGCTTTAACTGAAGCTTTCTTT. This sequence encodes CASSGTGALTEAFF.